These T cell receptor beta chains were read from a single sample in a study of cytomegalovirus exposure and HLA in healthy donors. Produced via immunoSEQ multiplex PCR; TCRdb's table is partial and in-frame only. The sample lists roughly 200,000 clones; less than 85% were seen once. The sample was PBMCs. The receptors were sampled from a man aged 40-50 years in good health and CMV-seronegative. Both conserved end residues are part of each CDR3. The order of the fields is V gene, J gene, clone size, D gene, CDR3 protein, CDR3 DNA. The D gene is left open where the match is weak. Some rows have no size entry. The others give once, few or many, or a class for an expanded clone.

v_call: TRBV10-1
j_call: TRBJ1-6
clone_size: .
d_call: TRBD1
cdr3_aa: CASSDDRDSLTLHF
cdr3_nt: TGCGCCAGCAGTGATGACCGGGACAGCCTTACCCTCCACTTT

v_call: TRBV7-9
j_call: TRBJ2-7
clone_size: .
d_call: .
cdr3_aa: CASSQPNFSYEEYF
cdr3_nt: TGTGCCAGCAGCCAACCAAACTTCTCCTACGAGGAGTACTTC

v_call: TRBV2
j_call: TRBJ2-3
clone_size: few
d_call: .
cdr3_aa: CASSKRGRGNTDTQYF
cdr3_nt: TGTGCCAGCAGTAAACGGGGCAGGGGCAACACAGATACGCAGTATTTT

v_call: TRBV2
j_call: TRBJ1-2
clone_size: .
d_call: .
cdr3_aa: CASSGLAVNYGYTF
cdr3_nt: TGTGCCAGCAGTGGGTTGGCAGTTAACTATGGCTACACCTTC

v_call: TRBV5-1
j_call: TRBJ1-6
clone_size: .
d_call: .
cdr3_aa: CASSPTVSAYNSPLHF
cdr3_nt: TGCGCCAGCAGCCCGACAGTGTCAGCCTATAATTCACCCCTCCACTTT

v_call: TRBV10-2
j_call: TRBJ1-6
clone_size: .
d_call: TRBD1
cdr3_aa: CASNLGQVNGSPLHF
cdr3_nt: TGCGCCAGCAACCTCGGACAGGTTAATGGTTCACCCCTCCACTTT

v_call: TRBV10-1
j_call: TRBJ2-1
clone_size: few
d_call: TRBD2
cdr3_aa: CASSELSGGDNEQFF
cdr3_nt: TGCGCCAGCAGTGAGTTAAGCGGGGGGGACAATGAGCAGTTCTTC

v_call: TRBV7-8
j_call: TRBJ1-5
clone_size: .
d_call: .
cdr3_aa: CASSLDVSQDQPQHF
cdr3_nt: TGTGCCAGCAGCTTAGACGTCAGTCAAGATCAGCCCCAGCATTTT

v_call: TRBV11-2
j_call: TRBJ1-4
clone_size: .
d_call: TRBD1
cdr3_aa: CASSQGQGAPNEKLFF
cdr3_nt: TGTGCCAGCAGCCAGGGACAGGGGGCACCTAATGAAAAACTGTTTTTT

v_call: TRBV2
j_call: TRBJ2-5
clone_size: .
d_call: TRBD2
cdr3_aa: CASSPAGEETQYF
cdr3_nt: TGTGCCAGCAGTCCAGCGGGGGAAGAGACCCAGTACTTC

v_call: TRBV4-1
j_call: TRBJ2-1
clone_size: .
d_call: .
cdr3_aa: CASSRNRVTYNEQFF
cdr3_nt: TGCGCCAGCAGCCGGAACAGGGTCACCTACAATGAGCAGTTCTTC

v_call: TRBV5-1
j_call: TRBJ2-7
clone_size: few
d_call: .
cdr3_aa: CASSNSYEQYF
cdr3_nt: TGCGCCAGCAGCAACTCCTACGAGCAGTACTTC

v_call: TRBV4-3
j_call: TRBJ2-3
clone_size: .
d_call: .
cdr3_aa: CASSQAVTDTQYF
cdr3_nt: TGCGCCAGCAGCCAAGCTGTCACAGATACGCAGTATTTT

v_call: TRBV25-1
j_call: TRBJ1-1
clone_size: .
d_call: TRBD1
cdr3_aa: CASSDLRDRTTEAFF
cdr3_nt: TGTGCCAGCAGTGATTTACGGGACAGGACGACTGAAGCTTTCTTT

v_call: TRBV10-3
j_call: TRBJ2-7
clone_size: once
d_call: TRBD1
cdr3_aa: CAIRGTGTGSRGYEQYF
cdr3_nt: TGTGCCATCAGAGGAACCGGGACAGGGAGTCGCGGCTACGAGCAGTACTTC

v_call: TRBV4-1
j_call: TRBJ2-3
clone_size: .
d_call: TRBD2
cdr3_aa: CASSPPARTSGSTDTQYF
cdr3_nt: TGCGCCAGCAGCCCCCCCGCCCGGACTAGCGGAAGCACAGATACGCAGTATTTT

v_call: TRBV10-3
j_call: TRBJ1-3
clone_size: .
d_call: TRBD1
cdr3_aa: CAISDRVSGNTIYF
cdr3_nt: TGTGCCATCAGCGACAGGGTCTCTGGAAACACCATATATTTT

v_call: TRBV6-1
j_call: TRBJ1-6
clone_size: .
d_call: .
cdr3_aa: CASNNDRRNSPLHF
cdr3_nt: TGTGCCAGCAATAACGACAGGCGGAATTCACCCCTCCACTTT

v_call: TRBV11-2
j_call: TRBJ1-1
clone_size: .
d_call: .
cdr3_aa: CASTFDQGTEAFF
cdr3_nt: TGTGCCAGCACATTTGACCAGGGCACTGAAGCTTTCTTT

v_call: TRBV5-1
j_call: TRBJ1-1
clone_size: .
d_call: .
cdr3_aa: CASSSVQGNAEAFF
cdr3_nt: TGCGCCAGCAGCTCCGTCCAGGGGAACGCTGAAGCTTTCTTT

v_call: TRBV5-1
j_call: TRBJ1-6
clone_size: once
d_call: .
cdr3_aa: CASSLASGGQGSPLHF
cdr3_nt: TGCGCCAGCAGCTTGGCGTCGGGGGGCCAGGGTTCACCCCTCCACTTT